This TCR beta chain appears in the sequencing data of a study of shared clonotypes between healthy human individuals (TCRdb year 2020). About the investigation overall: The cohort included a few men and a couple of women between 18 and 49 years of age. Each donor's leukapheresis produced roughly between roughly 0.85 and 9.5 billion PBMCs. Different laboratories and diverse techniques were used to prepare libraries and sequence TCR repertoires, to increase sequencing depth and limit assay-specific biases. Blood TCR repertoires of four to six healthy adults were deeply sequenced to estimate repertoire size and the extent of clonotype sharing between individuals. Per donor, three plates each were used for CD4 naive and CD4 memory, two for CD8 naive, and one for CD8 memory. The paper as a whole reports these results and caveats: Sharing across several donors was observed for about 5% of naive CD4, over 3% of naive CD8, about 2.5% of memory CD4, and roughly 0.4% of memory CD8 clonotypes. Because the study included a small number of donors, the genetic and exposure-history diversity represented was limited. Higher generation probabilities were observed for clonotypes shared by all four sorted-subset donors than for non-shared clonotypes. Incomplete sequencing was indicated by rarefaction of sorted-subset datasets, despite the large sequencing depth. Only blood was sampled, and tissue TCR repertoires likely differ from those in blood. Larger estimated clonotype richness was generally found for naive subsets than for memory subsets. Pairwise subsampling led to the expectation that sequencing depth would affect the degree of clonotype sharing among donors.

Notes on this clone: Its recognized antigen is unknown. No clone much larger than this one lies a single base away; base qualities are absent.

The donors were healthy, HIV-negative adults who had no recently reported acute infections or vaccinations. Only Caucasian adults living in Nashville, Tennessee, USA were represented among the donors. CD4+ T cells were enriched through magnetic negative selection, after which naive cells were positively selected on CD45RA and the remaining negative fraction served as the memory subset. Blood was obtained by leukapheresis, after which PBMCs were separated by Ficoll-Histopaque density gradient centrifugation and cryopreserved in liquid nitrogen vapor phase. Analytical flow cytometry was used to check the purity and quantity of each magnetically sorted T cell population. Each sorted fraction had its genomic DNA isolated and then quantified by UV absorbance on a Nanodrop 2000c. Using the deep immunoSEQ assay, multiplex PCR amplified TCR CDR3 regions from genomic DNA. Extracted genomic DNA from each cell subset was distributed evenly across all wells of several immunoSEQ 96-well plates, and each plate was treated as a replicate. For sorted subsets, roughly 200 ng of genomic DNA, equivalent to 25,000 to 35,000 T cell genomes, went into each replicate PCR. Purified libraries were quantified with a Qubit 3.0 fluorometer, sized on a Bioanalyzer 2100, and re-quantified with the KAPA Library Quantification kit. Every immunoSEQ 96-well plate was sequenced on a dedicated single-read 150-cycle Illumina NextSeq 550 flow cell. As for the authors' bioinformatics: Because the immunoSEQ output held only junctional sequences and lacked quality scores, the filtering could not match the filtering applied to full-length reads. To assign V/J genes and CDR3, sequences were annotated against IMGT germline references using PyIR, a Python wrapper for IgBLAST v1.9. Reads were removed for weak V/J assignments (E-value above 1e-6), missing CDR3, stop codons, out-of-frame junctions, or ambiguous translated residues. V3J clonotypes were defined by identical inferred V gene, J gene, and CDR3 amino acid sequence. Percentage overlap between repertoires was computed as shared unique clonotypes divided by the size of the smaller repertoire. RTK rarefaction, the Chao1 estimator, and Recon v2.1 estimates of unobserved clonotypes were used to assess repertoire richness. For all TCRbeta clonotypes obtained by the gDNA method from a few donors, generation probabilities were computed with OLGA. Not all clones reach the TCRdb copy of this immuneACCESS table, which keeps in-frame sequences only. Checked studies attribute under half of the gap to unresolved V genes and leave the rest unexplained. Clone size and the V and J calls come from that table; the DNA yielded D and trimming. Counted in this sample were 1,400,000 or so clones; approximately 98.5% of them appeared once. Of the sample, 0.36% falls within the top ten clones.

The sequence derives from a man aged 25-45 years in good health. Material for sequencing was naive CD4+ T cells sorted from blood. This specimen's cell subset or site label, interpreted: CD45RA+ positively selected.

The DNA sequence follows: TGTGCCAGCAGCGTAGGTCTAGCGGGAGGGCCTGGGTACAATGAGCAGTTCTTC. This encodes CASSVGLAGGPGYNEQFF. The sequence joins TRBV9 to TRBJ2-1, with TRBD2 matching 12 junction bases. The CDR3 contains 18 residues, cysteine and phenylalanine counted. Only the CDR3 region is kept as DNA, spanning 54 bases read in frame from base 1. The germline V and J ends show losses of 0 bases and 4 bases respectively, and no gene match explains 8 bases of the junction. For CDR1 and CDR2, the germline V gene lists SGDLS and YYNGEE.